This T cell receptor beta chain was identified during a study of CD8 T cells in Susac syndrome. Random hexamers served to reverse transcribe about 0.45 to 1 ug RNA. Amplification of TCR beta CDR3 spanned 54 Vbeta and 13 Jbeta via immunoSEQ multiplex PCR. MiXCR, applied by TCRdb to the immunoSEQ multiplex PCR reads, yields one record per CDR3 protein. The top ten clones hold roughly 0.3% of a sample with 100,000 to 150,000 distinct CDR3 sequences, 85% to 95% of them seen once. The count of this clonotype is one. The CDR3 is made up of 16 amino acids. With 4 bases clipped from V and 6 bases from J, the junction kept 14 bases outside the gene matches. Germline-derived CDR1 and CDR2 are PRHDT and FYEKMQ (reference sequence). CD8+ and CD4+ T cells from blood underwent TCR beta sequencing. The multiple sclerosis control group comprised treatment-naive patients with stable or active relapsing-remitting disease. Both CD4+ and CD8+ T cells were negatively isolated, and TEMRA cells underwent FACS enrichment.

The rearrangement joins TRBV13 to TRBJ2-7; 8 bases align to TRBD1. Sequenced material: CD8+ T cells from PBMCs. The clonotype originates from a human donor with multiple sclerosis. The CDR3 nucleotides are TGTGCCAGCAGCTCACTTAAGGCAGGGGGCTTTGGCGAGCAGTACGTC. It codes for CASSSLKAGGFGEQYV.